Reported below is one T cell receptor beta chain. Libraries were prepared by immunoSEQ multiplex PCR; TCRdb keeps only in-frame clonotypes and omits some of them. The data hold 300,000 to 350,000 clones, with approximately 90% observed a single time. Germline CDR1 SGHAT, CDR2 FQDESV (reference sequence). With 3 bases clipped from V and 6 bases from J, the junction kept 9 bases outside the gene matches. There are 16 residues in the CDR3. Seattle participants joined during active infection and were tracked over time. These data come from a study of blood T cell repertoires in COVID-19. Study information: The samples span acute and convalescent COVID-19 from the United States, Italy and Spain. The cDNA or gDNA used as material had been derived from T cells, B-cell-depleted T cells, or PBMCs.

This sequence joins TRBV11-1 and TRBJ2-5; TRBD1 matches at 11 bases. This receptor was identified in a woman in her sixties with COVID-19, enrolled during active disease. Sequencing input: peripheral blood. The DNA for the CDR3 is TGTGCCAGCAGCTTTCTGGAGGACAGGGGGCAAAAGACCCAGTACTTC. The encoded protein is CASSFLEDRGQKTQYF.